Described below is a single TCR beta chain sequence and its context. This sample is part of a study of blood T cell repertoires in COVID-19. Across the whole study: The United States, Italy and Spain supplied acute and convalescent COVID-19 samples. Nucleic acid was either cDNA or gDNA, and it came from T cells, B-cell-depleted T cells, or PBMCs.

With V trimmed by 4 bases and J by 0 bases, 7 bases remained unmatched. CDR1 is SGHRS, CDR2 YFSETQ, per germline. The length of the CDR3 is 16 residues. Original processing methods: Amplification with reference gene primers provided the estimates of nucleated cell counts. Using immunoSEQ multiplex PCR, the repertoire was profiled, and TCRdb retains in-frame clones only, with some absent. V and J calls and clone size are given by that table; D and trimming were obtained from the DNA. The sample includes 170,000 or so clones, 84% of them seen just once. The clonotype originates from a man between 18 and 29 years old with active or convalescent COVID-19. The sample consisted of peripheral blood. The gene calls are TRBV5-1 and TRBJ1-3; 7 bases fit TRBD1. The CDR3 DNA follows: TGCGCCAGCAGCCTCCGACAGGGTAGCTCTGGAAACACCATATATTTT. This translates into CASSLRQGSSGNTIYF.